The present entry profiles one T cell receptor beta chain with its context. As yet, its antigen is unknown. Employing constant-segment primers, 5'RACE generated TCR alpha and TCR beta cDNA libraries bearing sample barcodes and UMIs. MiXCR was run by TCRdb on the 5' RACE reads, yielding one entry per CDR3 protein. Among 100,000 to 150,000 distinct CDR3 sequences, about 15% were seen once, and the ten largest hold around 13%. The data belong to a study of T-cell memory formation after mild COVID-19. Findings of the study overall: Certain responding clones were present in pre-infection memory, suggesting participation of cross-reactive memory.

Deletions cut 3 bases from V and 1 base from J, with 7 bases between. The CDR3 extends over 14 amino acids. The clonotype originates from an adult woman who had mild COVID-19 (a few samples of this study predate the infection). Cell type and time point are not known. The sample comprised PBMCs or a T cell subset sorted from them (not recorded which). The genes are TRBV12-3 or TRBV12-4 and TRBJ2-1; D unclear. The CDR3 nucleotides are TGTGCCAGCAGTTTTACAGAGTCCTACAATGAGCAGTTCTTC. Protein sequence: CASSFTESYNEQFF.